The next 21 T cell receptor beta chains were all read from a single sample in a study of CD8+CD57+ T cells in acquired aplastic anemia. The template used for profiling TCR beta VDJ and CDR3 was genomic DNA. One entry per CDR3 protein results from TCRdb running MiXCR on the reads. The table shows over 45,000 distinct CDR3 sequences, with 55% to 75% occurring only once. Material for sequencing was sorted CD4+, CD8+, or CD8+CD57+ T cells (not recorded which) from PBMCs. Source of these receptors: a human donor in good health, serving as a control.

The chain is built from TRBV20-1 and TRBJ1-2; maybe TRBD1 (5 bases). This CDR3 contains 13 residues. Trimming stripped 6 bases from V and 5 bases from J, with 16 bases between. CDR1 DFQATT and CDR2 SNEGSKA come from the germline V gene (reference sequence). DNA for the CDR3: TGCAGTGCCCCCCGGGGGTACTCTTATGGCTACACCTTC. It yields the protein CSAPRGYSYGYTF.

About this clonotype: Being one base from a much bigger clone, this may be a read error. Given the absence of the conserved phenylalanine or tryptophan at the CDR3 end, a read error is likely. The chain uses TRBV5-6 and TRBJ1-6; D is unclear. Germline CDR1 reads SGHDT; CDR2 reads YYEEEE. With 0 bases removed from V and 3 bases from J, the gap between germline ends came to 10 bases. The CDR3 has 16 amino acids. CDR3 bases: TGTGCCAGCAGCTTGGGGGAGGGCGGCTATAATTCACCCCTCCACTCT. Encoded protein: CASSLGEGGYNSPLHS.

The rearrangement uses TRBV6-4 and TRBJ2-1; 13 bases are shared with TRBD2. Trimming cost V 4 bases and J 6 bases; bases outside gene matches: 0. The length of the CDR3 is 14 residues. CDR1 MRHNA and CDR2 SNTAGT come from the germline V gene. CDR3: CASSGTSGSNEQFF. The CDR3 nucleotides are TGTGCCAGCAGTGGGACTAGCGGGAGCAATGAGCAGTTCTTC.

This clonotype has only a few counts. V and J are TRBV25-1 and TRBJ2-5, with 9 bases identical to TRBD1. V lost 3 bases to trimming and J lost 8 bases; unmatched junction nucleotides: 7. CDR3 length: 14 residues. In germline, CDR1 is MGHDK, CDR2 SYGVNS. The CDR3: CASSEPGQGRTQYF. CDR3 bases: TGTGCCAGCAGTGAGCCGGGACAGGGTCGTACCCAGTACTTC.

V is TRBV14 and J is TRBJ2-1; a weak D match, TRBD2 (6 bases). The germline V gene has CDR1 SGHDN and CDR2 FVKESK. The V end lost 0 bases, the J end lost 8 bases, and 14 bases lay between the germline ends. The length of the CDR3 is 15 residues. The CDR3 spells CASSQEVRRGHEQFF. As DNA, the CDR3 is TGTGCCAGCAGCCAAGAAGTTCGGAGGGGACATGAGCAGTTCTTC.

Only one count was recorded for this clonotype. The rearrangement joins TRBV10-3 to TRBJ1-3; no clear D. Germline V lookup: CDR1 ENHRY, CDR2 SYGVKD. The CDR3 runs to 13 residues. V lost 3 bases and J 4 bases, leaving 7 bases between the germline ends. DNA of the CDR3: TGTGCCATCAGTGAATTGTACGGAAACACCATATATTTT. Protein product: CAISELYGNTIYF.

The V and J genes are TRBV15 and TRBJ2-7, with 7 bases identical to TRBD1. The germline CDR1 and CDR2 sequences are LNHNV and YYDKDF (reference sequence). This CDR3 spans 16 amino acids. After removal of 2 bases from V and 3 bases from J, the junction contained 10 bases not matched to a gene. CDR3 nucleotide sequence: TGTGCCACCAGCAGAACGTTGGGACAGACTTTCTACGAGCAGTACTTC. The encoded protein is CATSRTLGQTFYEQYF.

This clonotype has at least ten counts. This sequence joins TRBV10-3 and TRBJ1-1; D remains unclear. In germline, CDR1 is ENHRY, CDR2 SYGVKD. The CDR3 totals 14 residues. V lost 5 bases, J lost 0 bases, and 10 bases lay in between. The CDR3 DNA sequence: TGTGCCATCAGTCCTGACGGGTTGAACACTGAAGCTTTCTTT. Translating gives CAISPDGLNTEAFF.

This clonotype was found once. A junction end diverges from the germline sequence, so it may reflect a read error. The genes are TRBV20-1 and TRBJ2-5; 10 bases match TRBD1. This CDR3 contains 16 residues. Germline assignment: CDR1 DFQATT and CDR2 SNEGSKA (reference sequence). DNA of the CDR3: TGCAGTGTTAGAGATCTAGGGGACAGGGGAATAGAGACCCAGTACTTC. It codes for CSVRDLGDRGIETQYF.

The chain employs TRBV15 and TRBJ2-7; D remains ambiguous. The CDR3 extends over 14 amino acids. In germline, CDR1 is LNHNV, CDR2 YYDKDF (reference sequence). The V gene lost 1 base and the J gene lost 4 bases, with 11 bases spanning the gap. The CDR3 DNA is TGTGCCACCAGCAGAGTTGTGGCACCATACGAGCAGTACTTC. It encodes CATSRVVAPYEQYF.

V usage is TRBV11-1 and J usage is TRBJ2-7; 9 bases line up with TRBD1. CDR3 length: 14 residues. The J segment lost 6 bases and the V segment lost 2 bases, leaving 5 bases of the junction unmatched. Germline CDR1 and CDR2: SGHAT and FQDESV (reference sequence). The CDR3 spells CASSLRDRVVEQYF. CDR3 nucleotides: TGTGCCAGCAGCTTACGGGACAGGGTCGTCGAGCAGTACTTC.

This clonotype is medium-sized. CDR3 sequence reads: CASSLGGGFSYNEQFF. CDR3 in DNA: TGTGCCAGCAGCTTGGGTGGGGGGTTCTCCTACAATGAGCAGTTCTTC. The rearrangement uses TRBV5-6 and TRBJ2-1; tentatively, D is TRBD2 (6 bases). This CDR3 contains 16 residues. CDR1 and CDR2 from the germline V gene are SGHDT and YYEEEE. V was trimmed by 0 bases and J by 0 bases, leaving 10 bases between them.

The V gene is TRBV20-1, the J gene TRBJ2-7, with TRBD2 matching over 11 bases. V lost 4 bases to trimming and J lost 5 bases; unmatched junction nucleotides: 7. The germline CDR1 and CDR2 sequences are DFQATT and SNEGSKA (reference sequence). CDR3 length: 14 residues. CDR3 loop: CSAIIAGGFHEQYF. The CDR3 DNA is TGCAGTGCTATCATAGCGGGAGGGTTCCACGAGCAGTACTTC.

The sample holds one count of this clonotype. The rearrangement joins TRBV20-1 to TRBJ1-1; D gene unclear. CDR1 and CDR2 (germline): DFQATT, SNEGSKA (reference sequence). The CDR3 is 13 amino acids. V was clipped by 1 base and J by 3 bases, with 9 bases between them. The CDR3 DNA sequence: TGCAGTGCTAGAGCCCCATCGTACACTGAAGCTTTCTTT. Amino acids: CSARAPSYTEAFF.

As regards this clonotype: Compared with germline, one end of the junction differs, possibly owing to a read error. The chain has TRBV2 and TRBJ2-3, with TRBD2 matching over 12 bases. CDR3 length equals 17 residues. Germline loops: CDR1 SNHLY, CDR2 FYNNEI. In DNA, the CDR3 is TGTGCCAGCGGTGAACGTTGGACTAGCGGGAACACAGATACGCAGTATTTT. Its translation: CASGERWTSGNTDTQYF.

This chain joins TRBV25-1 and TRBJ1-4; D is ambiguous. Deletions cut 3 bases from V and 8 bases from J, with 13 bases between. The length of the CDR3 is 14 residues. CDR1 and CDR2 from the germline V gene are MGHDK and SYGVNS. The CDR3 loop is CASSDAWLREKLFF. The CDR3 DNA reads as TGTGCCAGCAGTGATGCTTGGTTGCGGGAAAAACTGTTTTTT. Together with reference TRBV25-1 and TRBJ1-4, the CDR3 gives the full variable domain: EADIYQTPRYLVIGTGKKITLECSQTMGHDKMYWYQQDPGMELHLIHYSYGVNSTEKGDLSSESTVSRIRTEHFPLTLESARPSHTSQYLCASSDAWLREKLFFGSGTQLSVL.

The chain combines TRBV20-1 with TRBJ1-2; D gene unclear. The CDR3 has 12 residues. V was pared by 4 bases and J by 5 bases, with 11 bases between. The V gene's germline CDR1 is DFQATT and CDR2 SNEGSKA (reference sequence). In DNA, the CDR3 is TGCAGTGCTATTTCGGACTTATATGGCTACACCTTC. It encodes CSAISDLYGYTF.

The rearrangement uses TRBV6-1 and TRBJ2-3, with 11 positions matching TRBD2. The ends lost 3 bases at V and 5 bases at J; junction bases unmatched: 7. The CDR3 is 16 amino acids. The germline V gene encodes CDR1 MNHNS and CDR2 SASEGT. CDR3 in amino acids: CASSEKLAGVGDTQYF. In DNA, the CDR3 is TGTGCCAGCAGTGAGAAACTAGCGGGAGTGGGAGATACGCAGTATTTT.

Note on this clonotype: At one of its ends the junction is not consistent with the germline gene, which may arise from a read error. The chain carries TRBV24-1 and TRBJ2-1; no clear D gene. The CDR3 totals 14 residues. The germline V gene has CDR1 KGHDR and CDR2 SFDVKD. CDR3 in DNA: TGTGCCACCGGTGATCCCGTCGCACACAATGAGCAGTTCTTC. It translates to CATGDPVAHNEQFF.

The sample holds a few counts of this clonotype. The CDR3: CASSQDRGQYF. In DNA, the CDR3 is TGTGCCAGCAGCCAAGACAGGGGGCAGTACTTC. This chain links TRBV7-9 with TRBJ2-7, with TRBD1 matching over 8 bases. Germline CDR1 SEHNR, CDR2 FQNEAQ (reference sequence). There are 11 residues in the CDR3. Trimming at V came to 5 bases and at J to 9 bases, leaving 3 bases not matched to a gene.

V and J are TRBV10-3 and TRBJ1-4; possibly TRBD1 for D (6 bases). Germline CDR1 reads ENHRY; CDR2 reads SYGVKD. Deletions cut 10 bases from V and 7 bases from J, with 13 bases between. This CDR3 is 12 amino acids long. The CDR3 DNA reads TGTGCCACAGCTACAGGGTCTGAAAAACTGTTTTTT. This sequence encodes CATATGSEKLFF.